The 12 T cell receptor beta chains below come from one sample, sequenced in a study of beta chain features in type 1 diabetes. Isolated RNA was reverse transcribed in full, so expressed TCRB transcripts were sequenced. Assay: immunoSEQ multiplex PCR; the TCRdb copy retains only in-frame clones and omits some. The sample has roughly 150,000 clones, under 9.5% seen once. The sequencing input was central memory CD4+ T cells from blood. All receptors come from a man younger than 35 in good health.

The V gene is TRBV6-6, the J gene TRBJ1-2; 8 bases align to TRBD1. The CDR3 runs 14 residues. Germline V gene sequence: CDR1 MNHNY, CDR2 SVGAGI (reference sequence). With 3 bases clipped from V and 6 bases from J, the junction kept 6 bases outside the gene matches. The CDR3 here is CASSYSQGADGYTF. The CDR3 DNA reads TGTGCCAGCAGTTATAGCCAGGGGGCGGATGGCTACACCTTC.

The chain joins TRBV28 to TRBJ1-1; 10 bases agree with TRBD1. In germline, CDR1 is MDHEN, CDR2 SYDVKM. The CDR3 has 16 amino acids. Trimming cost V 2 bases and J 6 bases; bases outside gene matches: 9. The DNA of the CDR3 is TGTGCCAGCAGTTTAGGGGGGGGACAGGGGCGCGCTGAAGCTTTCTTT. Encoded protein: CASSLGGGQGRAEAFF. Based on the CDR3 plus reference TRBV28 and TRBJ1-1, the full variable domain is DVKVTQSSRYLVKRTGEKVFLECVQDMDHENMFWYRQDPGLGLRLIYFSYDVKMKEKGDIPEGYSVSREKKERFSLILESASTNQTSMYLCASSLGGGQGRAEAFFGQGTRLTVV.

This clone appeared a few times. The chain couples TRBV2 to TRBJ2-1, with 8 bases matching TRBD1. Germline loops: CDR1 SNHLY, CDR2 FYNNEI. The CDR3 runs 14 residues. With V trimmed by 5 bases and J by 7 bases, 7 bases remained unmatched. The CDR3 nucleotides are TGTGCCAGCAGTCAGACACAGGGGGTTAATGAGCAGTTCTTC. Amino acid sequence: CASSQTQGVNEQFF.

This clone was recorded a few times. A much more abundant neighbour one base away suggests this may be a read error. CDR3 sequence reads: CASSLGTGYEQYF. DNA for the CDR3: TGTGCCAGCAGCTTAGGGACAGGTTACGAGCAGTACTTC. This chain connects TRBV7-2 to TRBJ2-7; 7 positions agree with TRBD1. Germline V gives CDR1 SGHTA, CDR2 FQGNSA. J lost 4 bases, V lost 1 base, and 1 base had no gene match. This CDR3 has 13 residues.

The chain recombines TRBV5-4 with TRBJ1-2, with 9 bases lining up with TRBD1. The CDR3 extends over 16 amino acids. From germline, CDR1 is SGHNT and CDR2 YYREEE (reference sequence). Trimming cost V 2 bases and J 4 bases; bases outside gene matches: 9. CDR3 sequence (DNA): TGTGCCAGCAGCTTATACAGGGGGCAGCGAGGCTATGGCTACACCTTC. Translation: CASSLYRGQRGYGYTF.

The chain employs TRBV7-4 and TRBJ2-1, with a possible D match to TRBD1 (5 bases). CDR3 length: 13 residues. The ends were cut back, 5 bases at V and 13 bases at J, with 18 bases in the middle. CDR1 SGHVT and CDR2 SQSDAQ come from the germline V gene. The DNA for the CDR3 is TGTGCCAGCAGCGCAGGCCGTTTGACAGTACAGTTCTTC. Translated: CASSAGRLTVQFF. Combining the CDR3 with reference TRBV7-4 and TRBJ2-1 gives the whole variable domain GAGVSQSPRYKVAKRGRDVALRCDSISGHVTLYWYRQTLGQGSEVLTYSQSDAQRDKSGRPSGRFSAERPERSVSTLKIQRTEQGDSAVYLCASSAGRLTVQFFGPGTRLTVL.

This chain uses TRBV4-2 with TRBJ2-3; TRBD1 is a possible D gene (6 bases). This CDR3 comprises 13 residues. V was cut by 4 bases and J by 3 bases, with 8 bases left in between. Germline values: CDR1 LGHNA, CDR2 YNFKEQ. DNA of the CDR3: TGTGCCAGCAGCCTTGACAGGACAGATACGCAGTATTTT. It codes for CASSLDRTDTQYF.

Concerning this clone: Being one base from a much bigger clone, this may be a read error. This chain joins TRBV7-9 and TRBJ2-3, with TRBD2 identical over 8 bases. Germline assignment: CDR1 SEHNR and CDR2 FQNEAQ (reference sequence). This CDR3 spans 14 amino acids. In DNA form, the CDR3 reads TGTGTCAGCATACTAGCGGAGTCCACAGATACGCAGTATTTT. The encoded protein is CVSILAESTDTQYF. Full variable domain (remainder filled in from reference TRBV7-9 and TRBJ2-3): DTGVSQNPRHKITKRGQNVTFRCDPISEHNRLYWYRQTLGQGPEFLTYFQNEAQLEKSRLLSDRFSAERPKGSFSTLEIQRTEQGDSAMYLCVSILAESTDTQYFGPGTRLTVL.

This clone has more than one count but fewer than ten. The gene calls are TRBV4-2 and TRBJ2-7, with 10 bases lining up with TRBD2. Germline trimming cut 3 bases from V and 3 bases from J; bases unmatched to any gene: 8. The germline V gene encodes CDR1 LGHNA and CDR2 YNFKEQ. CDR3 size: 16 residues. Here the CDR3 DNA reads TGTGCCAGCAGCCAGGGGGTCCTAGCGGGAGTCTACGAGCAGTACTTC. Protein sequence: CASSQGVLAGVYEQYF.

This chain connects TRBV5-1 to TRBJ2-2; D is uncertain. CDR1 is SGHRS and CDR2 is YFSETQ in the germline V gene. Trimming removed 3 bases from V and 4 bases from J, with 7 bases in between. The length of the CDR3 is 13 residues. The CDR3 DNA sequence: TGCGCCAGCAGCTGGGCCGTCACCGGGGAGCTGTTTTTT. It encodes CASSWAVTGELFF.

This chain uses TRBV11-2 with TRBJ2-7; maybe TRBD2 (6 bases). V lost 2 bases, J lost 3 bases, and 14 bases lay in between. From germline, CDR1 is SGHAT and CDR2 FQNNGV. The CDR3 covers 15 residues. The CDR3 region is CASSLLRDFFYEQYF. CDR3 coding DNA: TGTGCCAGCAGCTTACTCCGGGACTTTTTCTACGAGCAGTACTTC.

Here the CDR3 reads CASSLTGVWEKLFF. The CDR3 DNA sequence: TGTGCCAGCAGTTTAACAGGGGTCTGGGAAAAACTGTTTTTT. V gene TRBV28 combines with J gene TRBJ1-4, with 7 bases identical to TRBD1. Per the germline V gene, CDR1 is MDHEN and CDR2 is SYDVKM. CDR3 length: 14 residues. Trimming cost V 2 bases and J 8 bases; bases outside gene matches: 5.